Each of the 7 T cell receptor beta chains below was sequenced from the same sample in a study of blood T cell repertoires in COVID-19. Method: immunoSEQ multiplex PCR; TCRdb's copy keeps in-frame clones and lacks some. Of 50,000 or so clones listed, around nine tenths are singletons. The sequenced sample was peripheral blood. Every receptor here comes from a man aged 45-65 years with active COVID-19.

The chain couples TRBV9 to TRBJ2-2, with 10 bases identical to TRBD1. The CDR3 totals 17 residues. Germline V CDR1 and CDR2: SGDLS, YYNGEE. V lost 4 bases, J lost 5 bases, and 11 bases stayed unmatched. The CDR3 reads CASSPRQGARMTGELFF. DNA of the CDR3: TGTGCCAGCAGCCCTAGACAGGGGGCGCGGATGACCGGGGAGCTGTTTTTT.

The rearrangement uses TRBV20-1 and TRBJ1-5, with 9 bases fitting TRBD1. Germline V gives CDR1 DFQATT, CDR2 SNEGSKA (reference sequence). The CDR3 covers 15 residues. Trimming removed 6 bases from V and 4 bases from J; junction bases left unmatched: 10. CDR3 in amino acids: CSASLQGAQNQPQHF. The CDR3 DNA reads as TGCAGTGCAAGTCTACAGGGGGCGCAAAATCAGCCCCAGCATTTT.

The chain uses TRBV5-1 and TRBJ2-1; possibly TRBD1 for D (6 bases). CDR3 length equals 15 residues. The V end lost 0 bases, the J end lost 5 bases, and 12 bases lay between the germline ends. The germline V gene has CDR1 SGHRS and CDR2 YFSETQ. The CDR3 sequence is CASSLAPTGHNEQFF. CDR3 DNA: TGCGCCAGCAGCTTGGCCCCGACAGGCCACAATGAGCAGTTCTTC.

The gene calls are TRBV7-8 and TRBJ2-2; D is unresolved. V lost 1 base, J lost 7 bases, and 7 bases lay in between. The CDR3 is 13 residues long. The germline CDR1 and CDR2 sequences are SGHVS and FQNEAQ. This chain's CDR3 is CASSLVHGGELFF. The CDR3, as DNA: TGTGCCAGCAGCTTAGTCCACGGCGGGGAGCTGTTTTTT.

This clone was seen a single time. The J gene is TRBJ2-1, the V gene TRBV5-8; a possible D gene is TRBD2 (5 bases). V lost 0 bases and J lost 14, with 15 bases in between. From germline, CDR1 is SGHTS and CDR2 YDEGEE. This CDR3 spans 13 amino acids. CDR3 loop: CASSLAGVGMKFF. In DNA, the CDR3 is TGTGCCAGCAGCTTGGCAGGAGTCGGGATGAAGTTCTTC.

J is TRBJ2-1 and V is TRBV19; no reliable D call. Germline V CDR1 and CDR2: LNHDA, SQIVND (reference sequence). This CDR3 comprises 16 residues. Trimming stripped 5 bases from V and 7 bases from J, with 21 bases between. The CDR3 DNA reads TGTGCCAGTAGTCCTATTGGAGCGACCCTGTTAAATGAGCAGTTCTTC. Amino acids: CASSPIGATLLNEQFF.

V usage is TRBV2 and J usage is TRBJ2-7; 10 bases agree with TRBD1. V lost 4 bases to trimming and J lost 6 bases; unmatched junction nucleotides: 3. From germline, CDR1 is SNHLY and CDR2 FYNNEI. The CDR3 contains 13 residues. The CDR3 loop is CASSGQGAGEQYF. Written as DNA, the CDR3 is TGTGCCAGCAGTGGACAGGGGGCAGGCGAGCAGTACTTC.